The table lists the clone carrying this T cell receptor beta chain with a few counts. Its antigen is as yet unknown. The data belong to a study of T cells in Graves' hyperthyroidism and ophthalmopathy. Study-wide findings and caveats: Ophthalmopathy was identified by the model a median 6.5 months ahead of onset.

CDR3 length equals 12 residues. Trimming took off 8 bases at V and 3 bases at J, with 10 bases between the two ends. CDR1 is ENHRY and CDR2 is SYGVKD in the germline V gene. Clinical symptoms, serum thyroxine, TRAb, thyroid ultrasound and orbital computed tomography informed diagnoses. PBMCs stemmed from approximately 10 ml fresh peripheral blood. RNA transcripts were the template for amplifying TCR beta CDR3 regions. With the HTBI primer set, the TCR CDR3 went through a first round of RT-PCR. MiXCR, run by TCRdb on the multiplex PCR reads, gives a single entry per CDR3 protein. This sample has about 600,000 distinct CDR3 sequences; approximately 15% occur once, and the top ten carry 2.5% to 4%.

This TCR came from a woman in her forties with Graves' ophthalmopathy. Sequenced: blood. The chain couples TRBV10-3 to TRBJ1-2; a possible D gene is TRBD1 (5 bases). CDR3 nucleotides: TGTGCCATCCCCGGGACTTACTATGGCTACACCTTC. It codes for CAIPGTYYGYTF.